Included here is one T cell receptor (beta chain) sequence, with context. Its antigen is unidentified. This entry is derived from a study of CD8+ T cells in alopecia areata. Study-level findings and limits: TCRs were shared less clearly across patients than in mice, possibly for HLA-related reasons.

In each case, RNA was isolated and then reverse transcribed into cDNA as the sequencing template. Using immunoSEQ multiplex PCR, the repertoire was profiled, and TCRdb retains in-frame clones only, with some absent. The sample lists under 200,000 clones, 60% to 75% seen once, with 11% to 15% in the top ten. Trimming pared 0 bases from V and 11 bases from J, leaving 8 bases between. The germline CDR1 and CDR2 sequences are SGHDN and FVKESK. CDR3 size: 13 residues. Treatment reported: oral pan-JAK inhibitor, 5-10 mg twice daily. The sequence was obtained from a human donor with alopecia areata. This specimen was CD4+ T cells sorted from blood, taken at week 24, from a patient treated with tofacitinib. The V call is TRBV14, the J call TRBJ1-6; D possibly corresponds to TRBD1 (5 bases). The CDR3 DNA reads as TGTGCCAGCAGCCAAGATAGGGGCGCACCCCTCCACTTT. Its protein product is CASSQDRGAPLHF.